This note documents a single TCR beta chain sequence. The antigen remains undetermined. Libraries were prepared by immunoSEQ multiplex PCR; TCRdb keeps only in-frame clonotypes and omits some of them. The table lists about 76,000 clones, around 87% of them singletons. The data were obtained in a study of glioma-infiltrating T cells after dendritic cell vaccination. Broader study findings: TCR clonality showed no direct relationship with survival.

The CDR3 contains 15 residues. Trimming removed 1 base from V and 7 bases from J; junction bases left unmatched: 9. Germline values: CDR1 SGHVS, CDR2 FNYEAQ. Time point: after dendritic cell vaccination, including at tumor progression/relapse. Only patients with spare fresh-frozen tumor and over two years of follow-up were included. The TCR was taken from a human donor with glioblastoma. The genes are TRBV7-6 and TRBJ2-5; 7 bases line up with TRBD2. The starting material was blood, obtained after dendritic cell vaccination. Here the CDR3 DNA reads TGTGCCAGCAGCTTAGGGGGGGGTGGGCCCAGGACCCAGTACTTC. Translating gives CASSLGGGGPRTQYF.